Following are 28 T cell receptor beta chains from one sample sequenced in a study of T cell repertoires in cytomegalovirus infection. MiXCR, applied by TCRdb to the reads, yields one record per CDR3 protein. Altogether about 200,000 distinct CDR3 sequences are present, more than 9% being singletons, with the ten largest covering about 4.6%. Sequencing input: PBMCs. These receptors were obtained from a human donor in good health (CMV status not recorded). Some clones in this sample may be carry-over from other donors' samples.

This clonotype occurred many times. The chain carries TRBV7-2 and TRBJ2-3, with 8 bases lining up with TRBD2. CDR3 length equals 16 residues. V lost 3 bases to trimming and J lost 4 bases; unmatched junction nucleotides: 9. CDR1 and CDR2 (germline): SGHTA, FQGNSA. The CDR3 region has the DNA TGTGCCAGCAGCTTTCCCGAAGCGGGAGTGGCAGATACGCAGTATTTT. Residues: CASSFPEAGVADTQYF.

This clonotype was recorded at least ten times. This chain uses TRBV7-2 with TRBJ1-2; D is unclear. The V end was cut by 5 bases, the J end by 8 bases, with 15 bases between. The CDR3 is 13 amino acids. Per germline, CDR1 SGHTA and CDR2 FQGNSA. CDR3 residues: CASSPQESLGYTF. The CDR3 DNA sequence: TGTGCCAGCAGCCCCCAGGAGTCTTTGGGCTACACCTTC.

This clonotype was seen at least ten times. The genes are TRBV12-3 or TRBV12-4 and TRBJ2-5; D uncertain. Trimming removed 6 bases from V and 6 bases from J, with 20 bases in between. The CDR3 covers 15 residues. The DNA of the CDR3 is TGTGCCAGCAGCCATTCATCAGACCCCGGCAAGACCCAGTACTTC. It encodes CASSHSSDPGKTQYF.

This clonotype came up many times. This chain links TRBV7-9 with TRBJ1-2; 12 bases align to TRBD1. J was trimmed by 8 bases and V by 6 bases; bases with no gene match: 7. Germline CDR1 and CDR2: SEHNR and FQNEAQ (reference sequence). The CDR3 length is 14 residues. CDR3 sequence (DNA): TGTGCCAGCAGTCATCCGGGACAGGGGGCGGGCTACACCTTC. Protein product: CASSHPGQGAGYTF.

To note about this clonotype: This may be a read error: a much more frequent sequence differs by one nucleotide. The chain carries TRBV12-3 or TRBV12-4 and TRBJ1-5; the D gene is possibly TRBD1 (6 bases). CDR3 size: 13 residues. The V and J ends lost 7 bases and 7 bases respectively, with 14 bases between them. The CDR3 sequence: CASKPRGPQPQHF. The CDR3 DNA reads TGTGCCAGCAAGCCCCGGGGGCCACAGCCCCAGCATTTT.

This clonotype was recorded many times. The chain's CDR3 is CASSLGTSESNEQFF. Written as DNA, the CDR3 is TGTGCCAGCAGCCTCGGGACTAGCGAGTCCAATGAGCAGTTCTTC. The rearrangement uses TRBV7-6 and TRBJ2-1, with 10 bases aligning to TRBD2. The germline gives CDR1 SGHVS, CDR2 FNYEAQ. The junction had 7 bases not matched to a gene; V was cut back by 5 bases and J by 6 bases. This CDR3 has 15 residues.

The chain joins TRBV20-1 to TRBJ1-6; the D gene is possibly TRBD1 (5 bases). V lost 6 bases and J 5 bases, leaving 14 bases between the germline ends. The CDR3 runs to 14 residues. Germline V lookup: CDR1 DFQATT, CDR2 SNEGSKA (reference sequence). The CDR3 sequence is CSARAEGNNSPLHF. The CDR3 nucleotides read TGCAGTGCGAGGGCCGAGGGGAATAATTCACCCCTCCACTTT.

CDR3: CATSERTGGTEAFF. In DNA, the CDR3 is TGTGCCACCAGTGAACGGACAGGGGGCACTGAAGCTTTCTTT. The V gene is TRBV24-1, the J gene TRBJ1-1; 10 bases agree with TRBD1. The germline gives CDR1 KGHDR, CDR2 SFDVKD. V shed 4 bases, J shed 4 bases, and the junction held 2 bases outside the gene matches. The CDR3 covers 14 residues.

This clonotype was seen many times. The chain employs TRBV10-3 and TRBJ2-7; 10 bases align to TRBD1. The CDR3 spans 15 residues. The ends lost 4 bases at V and 5 bases at J; junction bases unmatched: 8. The germline CDR1 and CDR2 sequences are ENHRY and SYGVKD. CDR3 protein: CAISALGTGENEQYV. The CDR3 nucleotides are TGTGCCATCAGTGCCTTGGGGACAGGGGAAAACGAGCAGTACGTC.

This chain connects TRBV6-2 or TRBV6-3 to TRBJ1-5; D is ambiguous. This CDR3 is 13 amino acids long. V was shortened by 0 bases and J by 10 bases, with 10 bases between the two germline ends. Germline V gene lookup returns CDR1 MNHEY and CDR2 SVGEGT. The CDR3 reads CASSYSNVHPQHF. DNA for the CDR3: TGTGCCAGCAGTTACTCCAACGTCCACCCCCAGCATTTT.

The table lists this clonotype with a few counts. V and J are TRBV28 and TRBJ1-2, with D perhaps TRBD1 (5 bases). V lost 6 bases and J 2 bases, leaving 16 bases between the germline ends. The CDR3 sequence is 15 residues long. Germline CDR1 and CDR2: MDHEN and SYDVKM. CDR3 coding DNA: TGTGCCAGCAGACCGGGACCAGGAAGAAACTATGGCTACACCTTC. This gives the protein CASRPGPGRNYGYTF.

This clonotype was detected many times. The chain couples TRBV7-9 to TRBJ2-7; D may be TRBD2 (5 bases). Between the trimmed V and J ends, which lost 2 bases and 6 bases, there was a span of 17 bases. From germline, CDR1 is SEHNR and CDR2 FQNEAQ (reference sequence). The CDR3 is 15 amino acids. The CDR3 here is CASSLSAGNVGEQYF. The DNA for the CDR3 is TGTGCCAGCAGCTTAAGCGCCGGGAATGTAGGCGAGCAGTACTTC.

This clonotype was counted many times. The chain joins TRBV20-1 to TRBJ2-5; D is possibly TRBD1 or TRBD2 (5 bases each). CDR3 length equals 15 residues. With 0 bases removed from V and 2 bases from J, the gap between germline ends came to 13 bases. CDR1 DFQATT and CDR2 SNEGSKA come from the germline V gene (reference sequence). The CDR3 here is CSARDLQGRQETQYF. The CDR3 DNA follows: TGCAGTGCTAGAGATCTGCAGGGACGGCAAGAGACCCAGTACTTC.

At least ten counts were recorded for this clonotype. The gene calls are TRBV20-1 and TRBJ1-2; weak D call: TRBD1 (6 bases). The CDR3 consists of 13 residues. The germline gives CDR1 DFQATT, CDR2 SNEGSKA (reference sequence). The ends were cut back, 6 bases at V and 4 bases at J, with 15 bases in the middle. DNA of the CDR3: TGCAGTGCCCAGACAGGAGTTGTCTATGGCTACACCTTC. Translating it yields CSAQTGVVYGYTF.

This chain connects TRBV28 to TRBJ2-1, with 8 positions matching TRBD2. The CDR3 extends over 16 amino acids. V lost 2 bases to trimming and J lost 9 bases; unmatched junction nucleotides: 12. The germline V gene has CDR1 MDHEN and CDR2 SYDVKM. The CDR3 DNA follows: TGTGCCAGCAGTTTAAGGGTCGGGAGGGGTTTAGGTGAGCAGTTCTTC. Amino acid sequence: CASSLRVGRGLGEQFF. Using reference TRBV28 and TRBJ2-1 for the parts outside the CDR3, the full variable domain is DVKVTQSSRYLVKRTGEKVFLECVQDMDHENMFWYRQDPGLGLRLIYFSYDVKMKEKGDIPEGYSVSREKKERFSLILESASTNQTSMYLCASSLRVGRGLGEQFFGPGTRLTVL.

The CDR3 protein is CASRRAGERTGELFF. The CDR3 bases are TGTGCCAGTAGGAGAGCGGGAGAAAGGACCGGGGAGCTGTTTTTT. The chain has TRBV19 and TRBJ2-2, with 8 positions matching TRBD2. In germline, CDR1 is LNHDA, CDR2 SQIVND (reference sequence). The CDR3 spans 15 residues. V was pared by 6 bases and J by 5 bases, with 8 bases of the junction left unmatched.

The sample holds a few counts of this clonotype. The chain combines TRBV20-1 with TRBJ1-1, with 10 positions matching TRBD1. The CDR3 is 15 amino acids. V shed 4 bases and J 5 bases; nucleotides not matched to a gene: 10. Germline V gene data show CDR1 as DFQATT and CDR2 as SNEGSKA (reference sequence). This CDR3 reads CSATPPTGGQTEAFF. As DNA, the CDR3 is TGCAGTGCTACACCACCGACAGGGGGCCAGACTGAAGCTTTCTTT.

The V and J genes are TRBV2 and TRBJ1-5; TRBD1 aligns across 7 bases. The CDR3 has 15 residues. Germline CDR1 and CDR2: SNHLY and FYNNEI. The V segment lost 7 bases and the J segment 4 bases; nucleotides outside the gene matches: 10. The chain's CDR3 is CASTSWDSFNQPQHF. In nucleotides, the CDR3 is TGTGCCAGCACCTCATGGGACAGTTTTAATCAGCCCCAGCATTTT.

This clonotype was observed at least ten times. The J gene is TRBJ2-2, the V gene TRBV19, with D perhaps matching TRBD1 or TRBD2 (5 bases each). The CDR3 is 16 residues long. Germline-derived CDR1 and CDR2 are LNHDA and SQIVND (reference sequence). V was clipped by 6 bases and J by 1 base, with 15 bases between them. CDR3 bases: TGTGCCAGTAGCTCGCCGGGACCCATGAACACCGGGGAGCTGTTTTTT. This gives the protein CASSSPGPMNTGELFF.

At least ten counts were recorded for this clonotype. This chain connects TRBV7-9 to TRBJ1-5; D is undetermined. Germline V gives CDR1 SEHNR, CDR2 FQNEAQ (reference sequence). V lost 4 bases to trimming and J lost 3 bases, with 13 bases between them. The CDR3 is 15 residues long. The CDR3 loop is CASSSNDGYNQPQHF. The CDR3 nucleotides read TGTGCCAGCAGCTCCAACGACGGGTACAATCAGCCCCAGCATTTT.

This clonotype occurred many times. V usage is TRBV7-2 and J usage is TRBJ1-2, with TRBD1 as a possible D gene (5 bases). Trimming removed 5 bases from V and 7 bases from J, with 17 bases in between. This CDR3 contains 14 residues. From germline, CDR1 is SGHTA and CDR2 FQGNSA. CDR3: CASSKSGTLSGYTF. DNA of the CDR3: TGTGCCAGCAGCAAAAGCGGGACTCTCAGTGGCTACACCTTC.

This clonotype was found many times. The CDR3 sequence: CASSLKGLNTEAFF. Here the CDR3 DNA reads TGTGCCAGCAGCTTAAAGGGGCTCAACACTGAAGCTTTCTTT. The chain is built from TRBV7-9 and TRBJ1-1, with TRBD1 as a possible D gene (5 bases). Per germline, CDR1 SEHNR and CDR2 FQNEAQ (reference sequence). Trimming removed 2 bases from V and 2 bases from J, with 9 bases in between. The CDR3 is 14 amino acids.

The V call is TRBV6-2 or TRBV6-3, the J call TRBJ2-7; 7 nucleotides line up with TRBD1. This CDR3 is built from 16 residues. Losses at the gene ends were 5 bases for V and 0 bases for J; bases not matched to a gene: 10. The germline V gene has CDR1 MNHEY and CDR2 SVGEGT. The CDR3: CASSDRQGRSSYEQYF. In DNA form, the CDR3 reads TGTGCCAGCAGTGACCGACAGGGCAGGAGCTCCTACGAGCAGTACTTC.

Ten or more counts support this clonotype. The chain carries TRBV10-3 and TRBJ2-1; no reliable D call. The CDR3 has 14 amino acids. The V end was cut by 0 bases, the J end by 5 bases, with 8 bases between. CDR1 ENHRY and CDR2 SYGVKD come from the germline V gene. CDR3: CAISESGPNNEQFF. The DNA of the CDR3 is TGTGCCATCAGTGAGTCCGGACCGAACAATGAGCAGTTCTTC.

This clonotype was seen many times. The chain carries TRBV11-2 and TRBJ1-5, with 10 bases matching TRBD1. Trimming cost V 4 bases and J 6 bases; bases outside gene matches: 3. The CDR3 is made up of 14 amino acids. CDR1 SGHAT and CDR2 FQNNGV come from the germline V gene. CDR3 DNA: TGTGCCAGCAGCTCGTGGACAGGGGGTCAGCCCCAGCATTTT. Its translation: CASSSWTGGQPQHF. Filled out from reference TRBV11-2 and TRBJ1-5, the complete variable domain reads EAGVAQSPRYKIIEKRQSVAFWCNPISGHATLYWYQQILGQGPKLLIQFQNNGVVDDSQLPKDRFSAERLKGVDSTLKIQPAKLEDSAVYLCASSSWTGGQPQHFGDGTRLSIL.

This clonotype was detected many times. The V call is TRBV6-5, the J call TRBJ2-3; no clear D. In germline, CDR1 is MNHEY, CDR2 SVGAGI. The CDR3 is made up of 13 amino acids. V was clipped by 9 bases and J by 6 bases, with 16 bases between them. DNA of the CDR3: TGTGCCAGTGTTGGAGAGACAACGGATACGCAGTATTTT. Translation: CASVGETTDTQYF.

This clonotype was seen more than once but under ten times. The chain joins TRBV20-1 to TRBJ2-3; the match to TRBD2 covers 11 bases. V was clipped by 3 bases and J by 2 bases; unmatched bases: 16. The CDR3 is 19 amino acids. Germline values: CDR1 DFQATT, CDR2 SNEGSKA (reference sequence). This CDR3 is CSARNPRTSGSLITDTQYF. CDR3 sequence (DNA): TGCAGTGCTAGGAACCCGAGAACTAGCGGGAGCCTAATCACAGATACGCAGTATTTT.

The V gene is TRBV12-3 or TRBV12-4, the J gene TRBJ1-4; maybe TRBD1 (6 bases). This CDR3 is 13 amino acids long. V lost 2 bases and J 8 bases, leaving 9 bases between the germline ends. In DNA, the CDR3 is TGTGCCAGCAGTTTACCAGACAGGGAAAAACTGTTTTTT. It encodes CASSLPDREKLFF.